Each of the 8 T cell receptor beta chains below was sequenced from the same sample in a study of blood T cell repertoires in COVID-19. Some clones are missing from TCRdb's copy, which holds only in-frame ones; the method was immunoSEQ multiplex PCR. The table shows about 120,000 clones, with 80% to 90% occurring only once. The sample was peripheral blood. The receptor source for this set is a man between 70 and 80 years old with active or convalescent COVID-19.

CDR3 protein: CASSVTENNEKLFF. CDR3 DNA sequence: TGTGCCAGCAGTGTGACAGAGAATAATGAAAAACTGTTTTTT. This chain links TRBV27 with TRBJ1-4; possible D gene TRBD1, 5 bases. The CDR3 extends over 14 amino acids. From germline, CDR1 is MNHEY and CDR2 SMNVEV (reference sequence). V lost 5 bases and J lost 4, with 11 bases in between.

The CDR3 DNA is TGTGCCAGCTCACCAGCAGCGGGGGCGAACAATGAGCAGTTCTTC. Translation: CASSPAAGANNEQFF. V usage is TRBV18 and J usage is TRBJ2-1, with TRBD2 matching 8 bases. The CDR3 is 15 amino acids. J gave up 5 bases and V 2 bases, and 5 bases lay outside the gene matches. Germline assignment: CDR1 KGHSH and CDR2 LQKENI. Full variable domain (outside the CDR3, taken from reference TRBV18 and TRBJ2-1): NAGVMQNPRHLVRRRGQEARLRCSPMKGHSHVYWYRQLPEEGLKFMVYLQKENIIDESGMPKERFSAEFPKEGPSILRIQQVVRGDSAAYFCASSPAAGANNEQFFGPGTRLTVL.

This chain joins TRBV28 and TRBJ2-7; unclear D gene. CDR3 size: 13 residues. The germline gives CDR1 MDHEN, CDR2 SYDVKM. Trimming removed 6 bases at V and 3 bases at J, with 12 bases between. The CDR3 DNA sequence: TGTGCCAGCAGACCAGGATCGGTCTACGAGCAGTACTTC. It specifies CASRPGSVYEQYF.

This clone is a singleton in its sample. The chain links TRBV5-1 to TRBJ2-5, with 8 positions matching TRBD1. CDR1 and CDR2 from the germline V gene are SGHRS and YFSETQ. The CDR3 has 16 residues. The V gene end was trimmed by 4 bases and the J gene end by 2 bases; junction bases not matched to a gene: 10. CDR3 amino acids: CASSVSGTGKQETQYF. The DNA of the CDR3 is TGCGCCAGCAGCGTTTCCGGGACAGGTAAACAAGAGACCCAGTACTTC.

This chain links TRBV27 with TRBJ2-7, with 11 bases lining up with TRBD1. The CDR3 runs to 15 residues. Unmatched junction bases numbered 5, after V lost 6 bases and J lost 1 base. Germline V gives CDR1 MNHEY, CDR2 SMNVEV (reference sequence). The CDR3 DNA is TGTGCCAGCAGCCAAGGGACAGGGGGATCCTACGAGCAGTACTTC. This translates into CASSQGTGGSYEQYF.

The CDR3 spells CASRPGTVNTGELFF. In nucleotides, the CDR3 is TGTGCCAGTAGACCAGGGACAGTGAACACCGGGGAGCTGTTTTTT. This chain links TRBV19 with TRBJ2-2; 7 nucleotides align to TRBD1. There are 15 residues in the CDR3. With 6 bases clipped from V and 1 base from J, the junction kept 5 bases outside the gene matches. Germline CDR1 LNHDA, CDR2 SQIVND (reference sequence).

This clone was observed a single time. V is TRBV18 and J is TRBJ1-5; TRBD1 matches 8 bases. Germline values: CDR1 KGHSH, CDR2 LQKENI. The V and J ends lost 3 bases and 6 bases, in that order; junction bases with no gene match: 7. The CDR3 has 15 residues. CDR3 region: CASSPTGVGVQPQHF. The CDR3 bases are TGTGCCAGCTCACCGACAGGGGTTGGGGTTCAGCCCCAGCATTTT.

The chain couples TRBV28 to TRBJ1-5, with a possible D match to TRBD1 (5 bases). The CDR3 is made up of 12 amino acids. Trimming pared 8 bases from V and 7 bases from J, leaving 12 bases between. The germline CDR1 and CDR2 sequences are MDHEN and SYDVKM. CDR3 protein: CASLLGGQPQHF. The CDR3 bases are TGTGCCAGCCTACTGGGGGGGCAGCCCCAGCATTTT.